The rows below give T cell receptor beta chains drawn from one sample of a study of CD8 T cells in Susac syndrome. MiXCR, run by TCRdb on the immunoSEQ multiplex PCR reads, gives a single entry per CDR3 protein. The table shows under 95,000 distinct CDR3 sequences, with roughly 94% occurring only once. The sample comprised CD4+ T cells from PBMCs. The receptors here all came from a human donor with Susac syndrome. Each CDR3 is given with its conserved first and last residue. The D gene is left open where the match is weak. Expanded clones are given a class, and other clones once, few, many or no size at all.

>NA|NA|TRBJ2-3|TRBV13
TGTGCCAGCAGCTTAGGAGGTCACACAGATACGCAGTATTTT
CASSLGGHTDTQYF
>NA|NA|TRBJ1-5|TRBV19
TGTGCCAGTACCCCCGGTGGGAGGGCCCAGCATTTT
CASTPGGRAQHF
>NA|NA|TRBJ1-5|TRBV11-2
TGTGCCAGCAGCTTAGACAGATTCAATCAGCCCCAGCATTTT
CASSLDRFNQPQHF
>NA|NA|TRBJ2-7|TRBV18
TGTGCCAGCTCACCACCGATCAGTGACGAGCAGTACTTC
CASSPPISDEQYF
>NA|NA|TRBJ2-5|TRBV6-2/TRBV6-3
TGTGCCAGCAGAGACCCCGGGCAGGAGGAGACCCAGTACTTC
CASRDPGQEETQYF
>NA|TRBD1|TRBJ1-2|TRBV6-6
TGTGCCAGCAGCAACCAGGGGGGGTATGGCTACACCTTC
CASSNQGGYGYTF
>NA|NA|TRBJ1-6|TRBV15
TGTGCCACCAGCAGAGATCCAGTTTCCTCGTCACCCCTCCACTTT
CATSRDPVSSSPLHF
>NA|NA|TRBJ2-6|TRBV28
TGTGCCAGCAGTCCCGGGTGGGGCCCTGGGGCCAACGTCCTGACTTTC
CASSPGWGPGANVLTF
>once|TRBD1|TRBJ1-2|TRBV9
TGTGCCAGCAGCCCAGGTCGGGACAGGGTCCGCTACACCTTC
CASSPGRDRVRYTF
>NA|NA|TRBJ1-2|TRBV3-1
TGTGCCAGCAGCCGCGGACAGTTCTATGGCTACACCTTC
CASSRGQFYGYTF
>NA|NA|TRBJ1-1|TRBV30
TGTGCCTGGAGTGGAAGGGTTTGGACTGAAGCTTTCTTT
CAWSGRVWTEAFF
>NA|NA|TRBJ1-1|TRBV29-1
TGCAGCGTTGAGCCTTGGAAGGTTTTCTTT
CSVEPWKVFF
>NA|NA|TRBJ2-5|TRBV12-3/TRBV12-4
TGTGCCAGCAGTTTGGAGGGGACCCAGTACTTC
CASSLEGTQYF
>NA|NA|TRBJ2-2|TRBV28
TGTGCCAGCAGTAGAACCCACAGGGTCACCGGGGAGCTGTTTTTT
CASSRTHRVTGELFF
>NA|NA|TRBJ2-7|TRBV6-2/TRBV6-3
TGTGCCAGCAGTCCCCGACTCAACGAGCAGTACTTC
CASSPRLNEQYF
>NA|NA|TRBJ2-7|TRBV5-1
TGCGCCAGCAGCTTGATCCTCACCTACGAGCAGTACTTC
CASSLILTYEQYF
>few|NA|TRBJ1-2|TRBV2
TGTGCCAGCTCCCCAAGGGACTATGGCTACACCTTC
CASSPRDYGYTF
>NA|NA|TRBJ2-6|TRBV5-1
TGCGCCAGCAGTTTCGGGAGCTCTGGGGCCAACGTCCTGACTTTC
CASSFGSSGANVLTF
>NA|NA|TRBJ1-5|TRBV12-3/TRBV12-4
TGTGCCAGCAGACATGACACGCGCCAGCCCCAGCATTTT
CASRHDTRQPQHF
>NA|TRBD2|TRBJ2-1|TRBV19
TGTGCCAGTCGGCCTAGCGGGGGATACAATGAGCAGTTCTTC
CASRPSGGYNEQFF
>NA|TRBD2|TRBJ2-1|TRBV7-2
TGTGCCAGCAGCTTAGCGTCCGATAGCGGGGGGTACACCTACAATGAGCAGTTCTTC
CASSLASDSGGYTYNEQFF
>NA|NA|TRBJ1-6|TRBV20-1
TGCAGTGCTACCCTGGGCGCGGATTCACCCCTCCACTTT
CSATLGADSPLHF
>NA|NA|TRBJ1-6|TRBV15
TGTGCCACCAGCAGAGCAGTGGGACCCGATAATTCACCCCTCCACTTT
CATSRAVGPDNSPLHF
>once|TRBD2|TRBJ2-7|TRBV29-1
TGCAGCGTCGCCACTAGCGGGGGAACCAACGAGCAGTACTTC
CSVATSGGTNEQYF
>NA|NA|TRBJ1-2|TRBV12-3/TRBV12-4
TGTGCCAGCAGTCCGGTCGGGGCGAGCTATGGCTACACCTTC
CASSPVGASYGYTF